This T cell receptor (beta chain) was observed in a study of early T cells in non-severe SARS-CoV-2 infection. Overall study context: Alpha and beta chains were unpaired, from unsorted whole-blood bulk RNA.

Trimming at V came to 0 bases and at J to 1 base, leaving 11 bases not matched to a gene. This CDR3 is built from 17 residues. Germline CDR1 reads DFQATT; CDR2 reads SNEGSKA (reference sequence). Researchers tagged individual cDNA molecules with unique molecular identifiers. TCRdb analysed the 5' RACE reads with MiXCR anew, one entry per CDR3 protein. Of tens of thousands of distinct CDR3 sequences listed, 12% are singletons. This clonotype was seen more than once but under ten times. The chain couples TRBV20-1 to TRBJ1-2; 7 bases match TRBD1. The clonotype originates from an adult who was a healthcare worker with PCR-confirmed SARS-CoV-2 infection or an uninfected control (not recorded which). The donor label of this sample is uncertain. This material consisted of whole blood, taken at baseline. The CDR3 reads CSARDREGTAINYGYTF. The CDR3 region has the DNA TGCAGTGCTAGAGATAGAGAAGGGACAGCGATTAACTATGGCTACACCTTC.